This TCR beta chain came from a study of OX40 agonist ivuxolimab in advanced cancers. Whole-study context: The patients' treatment was ivuxolimab, an agonistic anti-OX40 (CD134) antibody. Patients received intravenous ivuxolimab every 2 weeks at 0.01 to 10 mg/kg. Participants, 75% to 90% male, averaged approximately 60 years of age, ranging from about 20 to 80.

Profiled with immunoSEQ multiplex PCR; TCRdb holds only in-frame clones, not every one. The sample includes some 50,000 clones, 88% seen only once; the top ten take 56%. Autoimmune disease history or systemic immunosuppression led to patient exclusion. The source was CD4+ or CD8+ T cells sorted from blood, collected in a trial of the OX40 agonist ivuxolimab. The sequence derives from an adult with an advanced solid tumor such as melanoma, head and neck, liver or kidney cancer.

Written as DNA, the CDR3 is TGTGCCAGCAGCTTAGACAGACTATTAGCCAAAAACATTCAGTACTTC. This codes for CASSLDRLLAKNIQYF. J is TRBJ2-4 and V is TRBV11-2, with D maybe TRBD2 (5 bases). Trimming pared 0 bases from V and 0 bases from J, leaving 9 bases between. The length of the CDR3 is 16 residues. Germline V gene data show CDR1 as SGHAT and CDR2 as FQNNGV.